The 21 T cell receptor beta chains given below trace back to one sample, sequenced in a study of T cell responses to AZD1222 COVID-19 vaccine. Repertoires were generated with immunoSEQ multiplex PCR, while TCRdb's copy carries only in-frame clones and drops some. Of 15,000 to 20,000 clones listed, 89% are singletons. The sample here was peripheral blood, taken 28 days after the second AZD1222 dose. These receptors originate from an adult who received the AZD1222 COVID-19 vaccine.

The J gene is TRBJ1-2, the V gene TRBV6-4; D unclear. Germline CDR1 and CDR2: MRHNA and SNTAGT. CDR3 size: 14 residues. V dropped 3 bases and J dropped 1 base, with 9 bases sitting between them. The CDR3 sequence is CASSERAFNYGYTF. The CDR3 bases are TGTGCCAGCAGTGAAAGGGCCTTTAACTATGGCTACACCTTC.

The chain links TRBV7-9 to TRBJ1-2; D gene unclear. The CDR3 consists of 16 residues. Per the germline V gene, CDR1 is SEHNR and CDR2 is FQNEAQ (reference sequence). V dropped 5 bases and J dropped 5 bases, with 21 bases sitting between them. The CDR3 reads CASSPSVVRTWYGYTF. The CDR3, as DNA: TGTGCCAGCAGCCCCTCGGTCGTTCGCACATGGTATGGCTACACCTTC.

This clone was seen just once. The V and J genes are TRBV5-1 and TRBJ1-6, with 11 bases aligning to TRBD1. Germline lookup yields CDR1 SGHRS and CDR2 YFSETQ. With 0 bases clipped from V and 7 bases from J, the junction kept 12 bases outside the gene matches. CDR3 size: 19 residues. The CDR3 DNA follows: TGCGCCAGCAGCTTGGCCCCCGGGACAGGGGGAGACGTGAATTCACCCCTCCACTTT. Protein sequence: CASSLAPGTGGDVNSPLHF.

This clone was seen only once. The chain couples TRBV20-1 to TRBJ2-5, with 8 bases that match TRBD2. V was clipped by 3 bases and J by 1 base; unmatched bases: 7. CDR3 length: 15 amino acids. Germline V gives CDR1 DFQATT, CDR2 SNEGSKA (reference sequence). CDR3 bases: TGCAGTGCTAGTTCCGCGGGGGGTTTCCAAGAGACCCAGTACTTC. Residues: CSASSAGGFQETQYF.

This chain connects TRBV4-1 to TRBJ2-7; D not certain. The CDR3 runs to 15 residues. The germline V gene encodes CDR1 MGHRA and CDR2 YSYEKL. The V end lost 0 bases, the J end lost 0 bases, and 9 bases lay between the germline ends. The CDR3 is CASSQEPANSYEQYF. CDR3 in DNA: TGCGCCAGCAGCCAAGAACCAGCCAACTCCTACGAGCAGTACTTC.

This clone appeared a single time. The chain employs TRBV6-5 and TRBJ1-2, with a weak D call TRBD1 (5 bases). V was cut by 10 bases and J by 4 bases, with 16 bases left in between. The length of the CDR3 is 13 residues. Per the germline V gene, CDR1 is MNHEY and CDR2 is SVGAGI. CDR3 in amino acids: CATSREGAYGYTF. CDR3 coding DNA: TGTGCCACCTCCAGGGAAGGGGCCTATGGCTACACCTTC.

The gene calls are TRBV9 and TRBJ2-6, with 9 positions matching TRBD1. Trimming at V came to 0 bases and at J to 4 bases, leaving 8 bases not matched to a gene. Germline V gene lookup returns CDR1 SGDLS and CDR2 YYNGEE. The CDR3 consists of 18 residues. The CDR3 protein is CASSVGGQGAAGANVLTF. The CDR3 DNA sequence: TGTGCCAGCAGCGTAGGGGGACAGGGTGCTGCCGGGGCCAACGTCCTGACTTTC.

The chain has TRBV18 and TRBJ1-4, with TRBD1 matching 7 bases. The germline CDR1 and CDR2 sequences are KGHSH and LQKENI. The V and J ends lost 5 bases and 7 bases, in that order; junction bases with no gene match: 10. This CDR3 spans 15 amino acids. As DNA, the CDR3 is TGTGCCAGCTCAATCCAAGGGGGCTCGGGTGAAAAACTGTTTTTT. This codes for CASSIQGGSGEKLFF.

This clone showed up just a few times. The chain carries TRBV7-2 and TRBJ2-1, with D tentatively TRBD1 or TRBD2 (6 bases each). The V and J ends lost 5 bases and 12 bases respectively, with 17 bases between them. Germline CDR1 SGHTA, CDR2 FQGNSA. The CDR3 loop spans 13 amino acids. This chain's CDR3 is CASSPNLGGGQFF. DNA for the CDR3: TGTGCCAGCAGCCCGAATCTGGGGGGCGGGCAGTTCTTC.

This rearrangement joins TRBV7-2 to TRBJ1-5; D uncertain. The V gene's germline CDR1 is SGHTA and CDR2 FQGNSA. V was trimmed by 5 bases and J by 5 bases, leaving 10 bases between them. CDR3 length: 13 amino acids. CDR3 region: CASSIRGDQPQHF. For the CDR3, the DNA is TGTGCCAGCAGCATTCGGGGTGATCAGCCCCAGCATTTT.

The genes are TRBV6-5 and TRBJ1-2; 11 bases align to TRBD1. After removal of 6 bases from V and 8 bases from J, the junction contained 5 bases not matched to a gene. The germline gives CDR1 MNHEY, CDR2 SVGAGI. The CDR3 runs to 13 residues. The CDR3 loop reads CASRSDRGRGYTF. The CDR3 bases are TGTGCCAGCAGGTCGGACAGGGGGCGCGGCTACACCTTC.

V and J are TRBV18 and TRBJ1-4; D may be TRBD1 (6 bases). The length of the CDR3 is 16 residues. V gave up 1 base and J gave up 0 bases, with 9 bases separating them. Germline assignment: CDR1 KGHSH and CDR2 LQKENI. This CDR3 is CASSPQGVATNEKLFF. CDR3 DNA: TGTGCCAGCTCACCACAGGGGGTTGCAACTAATGAAAAACTGTTTTTT. Looking up the rest from reference TRBV18 and TRBJ1-4 gives the full variable domain: NAGVMQNPRHLVRRRGQEARLRCSPMKGHSHVYWYRQLPEEGLKFMVYLQKENIIDESGMPKERFSAEFPKEGPSILRIQQVVRGDSAAYFCASSPQGVATNEKLFFGSGTQLSVL.

This chain connects TRBV20-1 to TRBJ1-1; D remains unclear. The germline gives CDR1 DFQATT, CDR2 SNEGSKA (reference sequence). V was trimmed by 3 bases and J by 11 bases, leaving 13 bases between them. The CDR3 contains 11 residues. CDR3 protein: CSASLAGEAFF. The CDR3 region has the DNA TGCAGTGCTAGCTTGGCCGGGGAGGCTTTCTTT.

As DNA, the CDR3 is TGTGCCAGCAGTTTAACCGGGGGGGGAAATGAGCAGTTCTTC. Translating it yields CASSLTGGGNEQFF. The gene calls are TRBV28 and TRBJ2-1; 8 nucleotides align to TRBD2. Germline values: CDR1 MDHEN, CDR2 SYDVKM. The CDR3 consists of 14 residues. With V trimmed by 2 bases and J by 7 bases, 4 bases remained unmatched.

The V gene is TRBV11-2, the J gene TRBJ1-1; D remains unclear. Germline CDR1 SGHAT, CDR2 FQNNGV. This CDR3 contains 15 residues. V was trimmed by 1 base and J by 0 bases, leaving 9 bases between them. The CDR3 spells CASSLVEVVNTEAFF. The CDR3 DNA is TGTGCCAGCAGCTTAGTTGAGGTCGTGAACACTGAAGCTTTCTTT.

V and J are TRBV20-1 and TRBJ2-5; 8 bases map to TRBD2. V dropped 3 bases and J dropped 5; count of bases not matched to a gene: 2. Germline CDR1 reads DFQATT; CDR2 reads SNEGSKA (reference sequence). The CDR3 extends over 12 amino acids. Written as DNA, the CDR3 is TGCAGTGCTAGTGCTAGCGGGGAGACCCAGTACTTC. This gives the protein CSASASGETQYF.

This clone was recorded a few times. This chain joins TRBV9 and TRBJ2-7; D may be TRBD1 or TRBD2 (5 bases each). V lost 4 bases and J 6 bases, leaving 11 bases between the germline ends. Germline V gene lookup returns CDR1 SGDLS and CDR2 YYNGEE. The CDR3 is 12 residues long. The CDR3: CASSYPGGEQYF. In nucleotides, the CDR3 is TGTGCCAGCAGCTACCCTGGGGGCGAGCAGTACTTC.

The chain employs TRBV9 and TRBJ2-2; no firm D call. Germline CDR1 is SGDLS and CDR2 is YYNGEE. The CDR3 has 15 residues. V was shortened by 0 bases and J by 4 bases, with 10 bases between the two germline ends. CDR3 residues: CASSVGHPFTGELFF. In DNA, the CDR3 is TGTGCCAGCAGCGTAGGGCATCCTTTCACCGGGGAGCTGTTTTTT.

The chain links TRBV7-9 to TRBJ1-6; 9 bases are a match to TRBD1. The ends lost 5 bases at V and 7 bases at J; junction bases unmatched: 3. This CDR3 region has 14 residues. Germline V gives CDR1 SEHNR, CDR2 FQNEAQ (reference sequence). CDR3 bases: TGTGCCAGCAGCCAAGGGACAGGGAATTCACCCCTCCACTTT. Protein sequence: CASSQGTGNSPLHF.

The chain combines TRBV7-9 with TRBJ2-3; the match to TRBD2 covers 10 bases. The length of the CDR3 is 16 residues. Germline V CDR1 and CDR2: SEHNR, FQNEAQ (reference sequence). Trimming cost V 3 bases and J 1 base; bases outside gene matches: 4. The CDR3 here is CASSFSGTSGTDTQYF. The CDR3 DNA reads as TGTGCCAGCAGCTTCTCTGGGACTAGCGGCACAGATACGCAGTATTTT. Together with reference TRBV7-9 and TRBJ2-3, the CDR3 gives the full variable domain: DTGVSQNPRHKITKRGQNVTFRCDPISEHNRLYWYRQTLGQGPEFLTYFQNEAQLEKSRLLSDRFSAERPKGSFSTLEIQRTEQGDSAMYLCASSFSGTSGTDTQYFGPGTRLTVL.

The rearrangement joins TRBV5-4 to TRBJ2-7, with D maybe TRBD2 (5 bases). CDR1 is SGHNT and CDR2 is YYREEE in the germline V gene (reference sequence). This CDR3 contains 15 residues. Trimming took off 0 bases at V and 0 bases at J, with 10 bases between the two ends. The CDR3 region has the DNA TGTGCCAGCAGCTTGGGGCCGGGAACCTCCTACGAGCAGTACGTC. Amino acids: CASSLGPGTSYEQYV.